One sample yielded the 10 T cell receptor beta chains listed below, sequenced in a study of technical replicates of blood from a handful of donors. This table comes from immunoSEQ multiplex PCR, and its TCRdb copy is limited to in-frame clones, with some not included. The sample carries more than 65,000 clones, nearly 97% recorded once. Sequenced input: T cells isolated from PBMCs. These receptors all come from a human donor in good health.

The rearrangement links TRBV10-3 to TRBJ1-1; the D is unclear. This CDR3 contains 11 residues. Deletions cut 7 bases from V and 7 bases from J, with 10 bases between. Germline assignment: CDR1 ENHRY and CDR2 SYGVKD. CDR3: CAIKRENEAFF. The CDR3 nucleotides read TGTGCCATCAAGAGAGAGAATGAAGCTTTCTTT.

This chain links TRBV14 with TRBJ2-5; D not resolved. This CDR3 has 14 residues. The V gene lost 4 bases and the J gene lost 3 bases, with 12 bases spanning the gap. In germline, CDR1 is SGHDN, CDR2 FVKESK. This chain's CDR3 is CASSPDLIKETQYF. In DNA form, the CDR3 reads TGTGCCAGCAGCCCCGACTTGATTAAAGAGACCCAGTACTTC. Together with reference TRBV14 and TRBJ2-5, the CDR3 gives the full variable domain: EAGVTQFPSHSVIEKGQTVTLRCDPISGHDNLYWYRRVMGKEIKFLLHFVKESKQDESGMPNNRFLAERTGGTYSTLKVQPAELEDSGVYFCASSPDLIKETQYFGPGTRLLVL.

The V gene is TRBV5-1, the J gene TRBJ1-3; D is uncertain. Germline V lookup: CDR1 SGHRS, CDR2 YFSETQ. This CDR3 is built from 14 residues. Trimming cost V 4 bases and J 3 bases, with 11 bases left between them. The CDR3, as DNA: TGCGCCAGCAGCCAGACACAAGGTGGAAACACCATATATTTT. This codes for CASSQTQGGNTIYF.

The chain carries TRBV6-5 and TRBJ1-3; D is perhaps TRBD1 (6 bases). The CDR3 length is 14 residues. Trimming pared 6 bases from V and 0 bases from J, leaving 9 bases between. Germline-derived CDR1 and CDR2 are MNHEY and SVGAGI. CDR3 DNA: TGTGCCAGCAGCAGGGGTACCTCTGGAAACACCATATATTTT. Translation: CASSRGTSGNTIYF.

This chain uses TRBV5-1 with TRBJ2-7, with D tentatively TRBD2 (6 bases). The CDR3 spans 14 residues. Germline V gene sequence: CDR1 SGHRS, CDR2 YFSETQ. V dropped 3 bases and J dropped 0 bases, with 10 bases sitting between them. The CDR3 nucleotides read TGCGCCAGCAGCTCGGGACTTAGCTCCTACGAGCAGTACTTC. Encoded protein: CASSSGLSSYEQYF.

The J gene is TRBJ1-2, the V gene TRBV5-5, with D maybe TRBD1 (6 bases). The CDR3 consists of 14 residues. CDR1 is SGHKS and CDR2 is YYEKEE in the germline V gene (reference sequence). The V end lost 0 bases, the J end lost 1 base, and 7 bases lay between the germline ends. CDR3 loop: CASSLEGVNYGYTF. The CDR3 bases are TGTGCCAGCAGCTTGGAGGGGGTTAACTATGGCTACACCTTC.

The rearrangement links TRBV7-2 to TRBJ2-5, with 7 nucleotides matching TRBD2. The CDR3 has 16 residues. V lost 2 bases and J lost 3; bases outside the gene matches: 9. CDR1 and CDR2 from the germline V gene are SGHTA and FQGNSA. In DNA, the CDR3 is TGTGCCAGCAGCTTATGGGATAGCGGGCAGAAAGAGACCCAGTACTTC. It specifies CASSLWDSGQKETQYF.

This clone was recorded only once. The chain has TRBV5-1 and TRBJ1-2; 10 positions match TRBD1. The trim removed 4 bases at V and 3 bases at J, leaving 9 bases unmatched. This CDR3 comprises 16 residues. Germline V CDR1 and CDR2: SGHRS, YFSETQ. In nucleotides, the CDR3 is TGCGCCAGCAGCCCCCCCCGGGACAGGGGCTACTATGGCTACACCTTC. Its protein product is CASSPPRDRGYYGYTF.

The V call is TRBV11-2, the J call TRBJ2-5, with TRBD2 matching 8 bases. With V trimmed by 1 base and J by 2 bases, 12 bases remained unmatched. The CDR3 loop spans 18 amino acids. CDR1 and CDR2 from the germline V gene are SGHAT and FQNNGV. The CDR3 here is CASSLGVAGPQLQETQYF. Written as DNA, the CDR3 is TGTGCCAGCAGCTTAGGGGTAGCGGGGCCTCAACTTCAAGAGACCCAGTACTTC.

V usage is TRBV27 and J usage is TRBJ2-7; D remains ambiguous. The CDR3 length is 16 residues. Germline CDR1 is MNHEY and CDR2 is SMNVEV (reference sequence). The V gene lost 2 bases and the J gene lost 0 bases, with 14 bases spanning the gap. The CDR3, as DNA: TGTGCCAGCAGTTTAAGTAGTCTCTCCTACTCCTACGAGCAGTACTTC. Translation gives CASSLSSLSYSYEQYF.